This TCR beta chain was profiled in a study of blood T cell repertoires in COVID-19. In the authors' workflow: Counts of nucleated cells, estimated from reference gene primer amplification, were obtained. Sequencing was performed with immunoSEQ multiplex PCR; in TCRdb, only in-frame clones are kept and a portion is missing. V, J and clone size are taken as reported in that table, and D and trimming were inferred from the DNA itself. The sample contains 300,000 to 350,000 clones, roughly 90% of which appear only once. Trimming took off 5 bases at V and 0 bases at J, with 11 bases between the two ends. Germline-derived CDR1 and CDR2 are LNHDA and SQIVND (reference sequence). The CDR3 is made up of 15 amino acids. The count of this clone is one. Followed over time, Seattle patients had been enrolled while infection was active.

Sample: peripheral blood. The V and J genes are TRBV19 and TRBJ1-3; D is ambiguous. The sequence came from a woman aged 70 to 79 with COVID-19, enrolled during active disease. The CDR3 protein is CASSVSGSSGNTIYF. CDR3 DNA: TGTGCCAGTAGTGTCTCTGGCAGCTCTGGAAACACCATATATTTT.